This T cell receptor beta chain was identified during a study of T cell responses to AZD1222 COVID-19 vaccine. Study-wide points: Repertoires were collected only later (after the peak T cell response had occurred). CD4 TCRs linked to vaccination spanned spike, dominating at 160-218 and 743-854. Baseline testing showed seropositivity in only 5 or 6 AZD1222 recipients.

In the case of this clone: Its antigen remains unidentified. This could be a read error, since a much larger clone is one nucleotide away.

Assay used: immunoSEQ multiplex PCR; TCRdb lists only in-frame clones, some missing. Here the sample spans some 150,000 clones, more than 85% being singletons. From germline, CDR1 is LNHDA and CDR2 SQIVND (reference sequence). CDR3 length: 17 amino acids. The J segment lost 0 bases and the V segment lost 6 bases, leaving 8 bases of the junction unmatched. This TCR was sampled from an adult who received the AZD1222 COVID-19 vaccine. This chain connects TRBV19 to TRBJ1-6, with 7 bases aligning to TRBD1. This material consisted of peripheral blood, taken 28 days after the second AZD1222 dose. CDR3: CASRGQHRSSYNSPLHF. The CDR3 DNA reads as TGTGCCAGTAGGGGACAGCACCGGAGCTCCTATAATTCACCCCTCCACTTT.